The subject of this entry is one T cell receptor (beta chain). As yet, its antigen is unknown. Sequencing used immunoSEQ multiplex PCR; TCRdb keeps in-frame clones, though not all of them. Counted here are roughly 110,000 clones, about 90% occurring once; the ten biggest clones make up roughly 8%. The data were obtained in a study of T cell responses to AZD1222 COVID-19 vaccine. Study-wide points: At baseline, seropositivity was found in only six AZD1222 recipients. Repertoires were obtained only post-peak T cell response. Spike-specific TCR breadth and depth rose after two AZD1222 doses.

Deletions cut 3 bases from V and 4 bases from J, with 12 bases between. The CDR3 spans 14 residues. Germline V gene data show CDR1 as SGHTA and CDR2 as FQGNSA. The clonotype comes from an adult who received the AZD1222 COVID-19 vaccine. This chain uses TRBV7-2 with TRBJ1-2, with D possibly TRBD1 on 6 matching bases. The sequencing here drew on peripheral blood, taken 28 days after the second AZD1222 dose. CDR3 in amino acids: CASSFDGTSYGYTF. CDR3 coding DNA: TGTGCCAGCAGCTTTGACGGGACATCCTATGGCTACACCTTC.